This T cell receptor beta chain was captured in a study of technical replicates of blood from a few donors. This CDR3 spans 14 amino acids. Trimming took off 5 bases at V and 4 bases at J, with 15 bases between the two ends. Per the germline V gene, CDR1 is MDHEN and CDR2 is SYDVKM. Here immunoSEQ multiplex PCR was the method, and the copy in TCRdb shows in-frame clones only, minus some. The table records 70,000 to 95,000 clones, around 97% of them present only once. The sample comprised T cells isolated from PBMCs. The TCR was taken from a human donor in good health. The rearrangement joins TRBV28 to TRBJ2-7; tentative D call: TRBD2 (6 bases). The CDR3 DNA reads as TGTGCCAGCAGTCCTCGACTAGAGTCGTACGAGCAGTACTTC. It translates to CASSPRLESYEQYF.